The sequence of this TCR delta chain was determined in a study of gamma-delta T cells after stem cell transplantation. V gave up 0 bases and J gave up 0 bases; unmatched junction bases: 11. This CDR3 is built from 18 residues. Germline values: CDR1 GEAIGNYY, CDR2 EKD. This clone appeared a few times. A single base is all that separates this from a far larger clone, so a read error is likely. TCRdb applied CATT to the RT-PCR reads for clone calling. In the table there are some 2,500 delta-chain clones, roughly 8.2% of which are singletons. This TCR was sampled from a human donor. It is not recorded whose cells these are; they may come from a transplant donor. The source material was gamma-delta T cells. The gene calls are TRDV2 and TRDJ1; 8 bases agree with TRDD3. The CDR3 region has the DNA TGTGCCTGTGACACCGTACTGGGGGGGACCCGGGACACCGATAAACTCATCTTT. Its translation is CACDTVLGGTRDTDKLIF.